The present TCR beta chain was sequenced within a study of blood T cell repertoires in COVID-19. Clones were read by immunoSEQ multiplex PCR, and TCRdb kept only the in-frame ones, dropping some. The data hold 110,000 to 150,000 clones, with around 80% observed a single time. CDR1 and CDR2 from the germline V gene are LGHNA and YNFKEQ. V trimming: 2 bases; J trimming: 4 bases; junction bases outside the gene matches: 5. The CDR3 consists of 16 residues. The sequencing input was peripheral blood. This clonotype was sampled from a woman aged 50 to 60 with acute or convalescent COVID-19. The chain employs TRBV4-2 and TRBJ1-5; 10 bases agree with TRBD1. This CDR3 reads CASSQFADRGNQPQHF. The CDR3 DNA reads as TGTGCCAGCAGCCAATTCGCGGACAGGGGGAATCAGCCCCAGCATTTT.